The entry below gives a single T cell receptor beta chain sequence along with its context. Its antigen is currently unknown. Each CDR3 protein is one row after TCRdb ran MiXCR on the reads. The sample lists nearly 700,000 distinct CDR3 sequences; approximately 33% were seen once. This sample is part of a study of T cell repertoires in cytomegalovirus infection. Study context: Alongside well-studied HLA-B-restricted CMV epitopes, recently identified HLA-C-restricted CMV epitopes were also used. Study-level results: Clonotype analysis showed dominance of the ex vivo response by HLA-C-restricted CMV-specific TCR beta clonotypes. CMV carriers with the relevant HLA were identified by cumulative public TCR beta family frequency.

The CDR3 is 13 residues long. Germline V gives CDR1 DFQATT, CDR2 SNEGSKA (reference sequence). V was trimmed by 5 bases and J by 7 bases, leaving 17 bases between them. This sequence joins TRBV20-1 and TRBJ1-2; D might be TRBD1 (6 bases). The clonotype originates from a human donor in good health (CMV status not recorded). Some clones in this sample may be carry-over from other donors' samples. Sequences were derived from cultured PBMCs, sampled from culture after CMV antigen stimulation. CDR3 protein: CSAAARDTPGYTF. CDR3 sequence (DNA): TGCAGTGCTGCCGCCCGGGACACCCCTGGCTACACCTTC.